This is a list of T cell receptor beta chains from one sample in a study of T cells after yellow fever vaccination. TCRdb processed the 5' RACE reads anew with MiXCR; each CDR3 protein has one entry. The sample shows 280,000 or so distinct CDR3 sequences, 8.7% of them seen only once. The sample in question was CD4+ T cells sorted from PBMCs, obtained 5 days after the yellow fever booster vaccination. The receptor source for this set is a man between 18 and 29 years old who received the YFV17D yellow fever vaccine. Each CDR3 is given with its conserved first and last residue. A D gene is named only where the DNA matches it firmly. Rows may omit the clone size; those that give it use once, few, many or a size class.

j_gene | abundance | v_gene | d_gene | CDR3aa | CDR3nt
TRBJ2-5 | few | TRBV6-5 | - | CASSYSPQETQYF | TGTGCCAGCAGTTACTCGCCCCAAGAGACCCAGTACTTC
TRBJ2-5 | many | TRBV5-4 | TRBD1 | CASSLRTGETQYF | TGTGCCAGCAGCTTGAGGACAGGGGAGACCCAGTACTTC
TRBJ2-3 | few | TRBV5-1 | - | CASLEVGGTDTQYF | TGCGCCAGCCTAGAGGTGGGCGGCACAGATACGCAGTATTTT
TRBJ1-3 | - | TRBV3-1 | - | CASSQVPGNTIYF | TGTGCCAGCAGCCAGGTTCCCGGAAACACCATATATTTT
TRBJ1-6 | few | TRBV14 | - | CASSQDHSSPLHF | TGTGCCAGCAGCCAAGATCATTCTTCACCCCTCCACTTT
TRBJ1-4 | few | TRBV4-1 | - | CASSTPGRSNEKLFF | TGCGCCAGCAGCACCCCAGGACGATCTAATGAAAAACTGTTTTTT
TRBJ1-1 | - | TRBV12-3/TRBV12-4 | - | CASSLGGEGWNTEAFF | TGTGCCAGCAGTTTAGGCGGTGAGGGATGGAACACTGAAGCTTTCTTT
TRBJ1-1 | many | TRBV28 | - | CATGVVNTEAFF | TGTGCCACCGGGGTGGTGAACACTGAAGCTTTCTTT
TRBJ2-3 | - | TRBV20-1 | - | CSTPTAVKDTQYF | TGCAGTACCCCCACAGCAGTCAAAGATACGCAGTATTTT
TRBJ1-5 | - | TRBV25-1 | TRBD1 | CASSTGDRQPQHF | TGTGCCAGCAGTACAGGGGACAGACAGCCCCAGCATTTT